The 15 T cell receptor beta chains reported below all come from one sample, sequenced in a study of cytomegalovirus exposure and HLA in healthy donors. Primers included in the PCR were 60 Vbeta and 13 Jbeta primers. Assay: immunoSEQ multiplex PCR; the TCRdb copy retains only in-frame clones and omits some. The sample includes roughly 140,000 clones, nearly 80% of them seen just once. Input material: PBMCs. The receptors were sampled from a man aged 40-50 years in good health and CMV-seropositive.

The genes are TRBV9 and TRBJ2-5, with D unresolved. Germline CDR1 SGDLS, CDR2 YYNGEE. CDR3 length equals 13 residues. The V and J ends lost 2 bases and 0 bases respectively, with 5 bases between them. CDR3 bases: TGTGCCAGCAGCGTGTCGGACCAAGAGACCCAGTACTTC. This sequence encodes CASSVSDQETQYF. Complete variable domain (other parts from reference TRBV9 and TRBJ2-5): DSGVTQTPKHLITATGQRVTLRCSPRSGDLSVYWYQQSLDQGLQFLIQYYNGEERAKGNILERFSAQQFPDLHSELNLSSLELGDSALYFCASSVSDQETQYFGPGTRLLVL.

The chain has TRBV18 and TRBJ2-7, with a tentative D call TRBD1 (6 bases). The CDR3 has 15 amino acids. V was cut by 5 bases and J by 2 bases, with 16 bases left in between. Germline V gene sequence: CDR1 KGHSH, CDR2 LQKENI. CDR3 loop: CASSESGPGAYEQYF. CDR3 bases: TGTGCCAGCTCAGAGTCAGGACCAGGGGCCTACGAGCAGTACTTC.

The J gene is TRBJ1-1, the V gene TRBV5-6; D is uncertain. V lost 1 base and J 1 base, leaving 8 bases between the germline ends. Germline CDR1 is SGHDT and CDR2 is YYEEEE. This CDR3 region has 14 residues. The CDR3 DNA follows: TGTGCCAGCAGCTTGAGGAGGGAGAACACTGAAGCTTTCTTT. Amino acid sequence: CASSLRRENTEAFF.

The rearrangement uses TRBV7-2 and TRBJ2-1; 7 bases are a match to TRBD2. This CDR3 spans 15 amino acids. After removal of 4 bases from V and 4 bases from J, the junction contained 7 bases not matched to a gene. Germline V gene data show CDR1 as SGHTA and CDR2 as FQGNSA. In nucleotides, the CDR3 is TGTGCCAGCAGCTCCACTAGCGCGAGTTACAATGAGCAGTTCTTC. Amino acids: CASSSTSASYNEQFF. Combining the CDR3 with reference TRBV7-2 and TRBJ2-1 gives the whole variable domain GAGVSQSPSNKVTEKGKDVELRCDPISGHTALYWYRQSLGQGLEFLIYFQGNSAPDKSGLPSDRFSAERTGGSVSTLTIQRTQQEDSAVYLCASSSTSASYNEQFFGPGTRLTVL.

The J gene is TRBJ2-3, the V gene TRBV10-3; the D gene is possibly TRBD2 (5 bases). The V gene's germline CDR1 is ENHRY and CDR2 SYGVKD. The CDR3 length is 13 residues. Trimming removed 10 bases at V and 2 bases at J, with 13 bases between. CDR3 bases: TGTGCCACTGCAGAGAGGGCCACAGATACGCAGTATTTT. Its translation: CATAERATDTQYF.

J is TRBJ1-3 and V is TRBV6-1; D unresolved. V was cut by 5 bases and J by 0 bases, with 5 bases left in between. The germline gives CDR1 MNHNS, CDR2 SASEGT. The CDR3 extends over 13 amino acids. CDR3 DNA sequence: TGTGCCAGCAGTTCAATCTCTGGAAACACCATATATTTT. Translated, it gives CASSSISGNTIYF.

V gene TRBV5-6 combines with J gene TRBJ2-1; the D gene is possibly TRBD2 (5 bases). Trimming removed 4 bases at V and 7 bases at J, with 27 bases between. CDR3 length equals 18 residues. The germline CDR1 and CDR2 sequences are SGHDT and YYEEEE. In DNA, the CDR3 is TGTGCCAGCAGCCACGGTGCGCGCCTAGCCCTAGTCATAAATGAGCAGTTCTTC. Protein sequence: CASSHGARLALVINEQFF.

This sequence joins TRBV29-1 and TRBJ2-7; a weak D match, TRBD1 (6 bases). V dropped 6 bases and J dropped 0 bases, with 15 bases sitting between them. CDR1 and CDR2 from the germline V gene are SQVTM and ANQGSEA. CDR3 length: 14 residues. The CDR3 is CSVRGGAFSYEQYF. CDR3 in DNA: TGCAGCGTCCGTGGGGGCGCATTCTCCTACGAGCAGTACTTC.

The chain employs TRBV7-2 and TRBJ2-1; D might be TRBD1 (6 bases). Germline CDR1 reads SGHTA; CDR2 reads FQGNSA. CDR3 size: 19 residues. Trimming pared 5 bases from V and 1 base from J, leaving 24 bases between. CDR3 protein: CASSPPPTSGVGSYNEQFF. The CDR3 DNA reads as TGTGCCAGCAGCCCCCCGCCCACCTCAGGGGTCGGTTCCTACAATGAGCAGTTCTTC. Full variable domain (missing parts from reference TRBV7-2 and TRBJ2-1): GAGVSQSPSNKVTEKGKDVELRCDPISGHTALYWYRQSLGQGLEFLIYFQGNSAPDKSGLPSDRFSAERTGGSVSTLTIQRTQQEDSAVYLCASSPPPTSGVGSYNEQFFGPGTRLTVL.

This clone was seen more than once but under ten times. The rearrangement joins TRBV25-1 to TRBJ2-1; TRBD2 matches at 9 bases. Unmatched junction bases numbered 11, after V lost 3 bases and J lost 8 bases. Germline CDR1 reads MGHDK; CDR2 reads SYGVNS. The CDR3 sequence is 16 residues long. CDR3 protein: CASSDYPGLATHEQFF. The CDR3 coding sequence is TGTGCCAGCAGTGACTACCCGGGACTAGCTACGCATGAGCAGTTCTTC.

This clone has just a few counts. DNA of the CDR3: TGTGCCAGCAGCTCCTTGACAGGACCCTCTGGGGCCAACGTCCTGACTTTC. It codes for CASSSLTGPSGANVLTF. The V and J genes are TRBV5-4 and TRBJ2-6; perhaps TRBD1 as D (6 bases). This CDR3 spans 17 amino acids. Germline V gene lookup returns CDR1 SGHNT and CDR2 YYREEE (reference sequence). V was clipped by 3 bases and J by 0 bases, with 13 bases between them.

The rearrangement uses TRBV19 and TRBJ2-1, with TRBD1 identical over 8 bases. CDR3 length equals 14 residues. The germline V gene encodes CDR1 LNHDA and CDR2 SQIVND (reference sequence). The junction had 4 bases not matched to a gene; V was cut back by 5 bases and J by 4 bases. The CDR3 nucleotides read TGTGCCAGTAGTGGACAGGGCGGGTACAATGAGCAGTTCTTC. Its translation: CASSGQGGYNEQFF.

This chain connects TRBV27 to TRBJ1-1, with TRBD1 as a possible D gene (6 bases). CDR1 MNHEY and CDR2 SMNVEV come from the germline V gene (reference sequence). CDR3 length equals 17 residues. Trimming shortened V by 1 base and J by 1 base, and 16 bases separated the two germline ends. The CDR3 bases are TGTGCCAGCAGTTTATTGGACGGAACAGGGAAGAACACTGAAGCTTTCTTT. This translates into CASSLLDGTGKNTEAFF.

The V call is TRBV18, the J call TRBJ1-2, with 8 bases lining up with TRBD1. The CDR3 contains 15 residues. J was trimmed by 7 bases and V by 3 bases; bases with no gene match: 10. Germline V gene sequence: CDR1 KGHSH, CDR2 LQKENI. Written as DNA, the CDR3 is TGTGCCAGCTCACCGTCGGCAGGGGGCGTAATTGGCTACACCTTC. Residues: CASSPSAGGVIGYTF.

This clone was detected only once. V and J are TRBV13 and TRBJ2-1; 10 nucleotides align to TRBD2. The ends lost 5 bases at V and 5 bases at J; junction bases unmatched: 6. Germline CDR1 reads PRHDT; CDR2 reads FYEKMQ (reference sequence). This CDR3 has 15 residues. CDR3 coding DNA: TGTGCCAGCAGCGACACTAGCGGGACTAACAATGAGCAGTTCTTC. Protein: CASSDTSGTNNEQFF.